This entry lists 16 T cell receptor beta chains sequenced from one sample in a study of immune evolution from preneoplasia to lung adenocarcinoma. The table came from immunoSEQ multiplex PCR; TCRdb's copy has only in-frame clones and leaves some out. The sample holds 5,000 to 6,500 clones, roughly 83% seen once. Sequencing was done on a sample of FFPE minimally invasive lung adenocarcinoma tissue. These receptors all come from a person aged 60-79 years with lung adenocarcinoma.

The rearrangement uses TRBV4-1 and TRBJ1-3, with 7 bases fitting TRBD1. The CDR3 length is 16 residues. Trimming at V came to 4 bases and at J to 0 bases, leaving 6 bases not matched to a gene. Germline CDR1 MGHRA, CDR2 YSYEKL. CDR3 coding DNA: TGCGCCAGCAGCCCACTTACAGGGGACTCTGGAAACACCATATATTTT. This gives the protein CASSPLTGDSGNTIYF.

CDR3 residues: CASSTGGVQEYF. CDR3 sequence (DNA): TGTGCCAGCAGCACGGGCGGAGTGCAGGAGTACTTC. The chain joins TRBV11-2 to TRBJ2-5; D ambiguous. The V gene's germline CDR1 is SGHAT and CDR2 FQNNGV. This CDR3 region has 12 residues. V was shortened by 5 bases and J by 12 bases, with 16 bases between the two germline ends.

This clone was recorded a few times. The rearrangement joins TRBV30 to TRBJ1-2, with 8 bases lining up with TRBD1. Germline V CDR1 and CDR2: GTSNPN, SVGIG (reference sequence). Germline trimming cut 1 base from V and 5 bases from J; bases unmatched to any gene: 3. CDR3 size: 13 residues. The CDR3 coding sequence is TGTGCCTGGAGTGGGGACAGGATATATGGCTACACCTTC. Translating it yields CAWSGDRIYGYTF.

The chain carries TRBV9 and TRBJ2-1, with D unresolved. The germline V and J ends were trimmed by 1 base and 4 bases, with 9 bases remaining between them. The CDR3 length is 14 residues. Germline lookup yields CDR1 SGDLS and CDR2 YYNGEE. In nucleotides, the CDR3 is TGTGCCAGCAGCGTAAGCTCCTCGTACAATGAGCAGTTCTTC. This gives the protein CASSVSSSYNEQFF.

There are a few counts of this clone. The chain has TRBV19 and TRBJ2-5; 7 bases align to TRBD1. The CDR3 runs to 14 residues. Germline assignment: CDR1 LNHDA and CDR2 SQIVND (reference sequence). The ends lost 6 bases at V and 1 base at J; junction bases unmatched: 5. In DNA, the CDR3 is TGTGCCAGTAGCAACAGGGGTTTCCAAGAGACCCAGTACTTC. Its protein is CASSNRGFQETQYF.

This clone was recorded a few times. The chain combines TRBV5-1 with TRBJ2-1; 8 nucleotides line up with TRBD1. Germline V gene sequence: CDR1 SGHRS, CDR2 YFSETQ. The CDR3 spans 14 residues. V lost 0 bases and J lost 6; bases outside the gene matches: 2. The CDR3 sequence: CASSLGTGPNEQFF. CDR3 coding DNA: TGCGCCAGCAGCTTGGGGACAGGGCCCAATGAGCAGTTCTTC.

The CDR3 nucleotides are TGTGCCAGCAGTTTCCTGGCCCGGGGTAGCAATCAGCCCCAGCATTTT. This translates into CASSFLARGSNQPQHF. The chain has TRBV2 and TRBJ1-5; D ambiguous. This CDR3 has 16 amino acids. Germline lookup yields CDR1 SNHLY and CDR2 FYNNEI. V gave up 5 bases and J gave up 0 bases, with 14 bases separating them. The full variable domain, completed using reference TRBV2 and TRBJ1-5, is EPEVTQTPSHQVTQMGQEVILRCVPISNHLYFYWYRQILGQKVEFLVSFYNNEISEKSEIFDDQFSVERPDGSNFTLKIRSTKLEDSAMYFCASSFLARGSNQPQHFGDGTRLSIL.

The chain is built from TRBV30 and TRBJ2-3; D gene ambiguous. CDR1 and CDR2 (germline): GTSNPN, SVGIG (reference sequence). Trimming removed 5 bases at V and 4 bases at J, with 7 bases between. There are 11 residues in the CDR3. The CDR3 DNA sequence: TGTGCCTGGGGAATACCAGATACGCAGTATTTT. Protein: CAWGIPDTQYF.

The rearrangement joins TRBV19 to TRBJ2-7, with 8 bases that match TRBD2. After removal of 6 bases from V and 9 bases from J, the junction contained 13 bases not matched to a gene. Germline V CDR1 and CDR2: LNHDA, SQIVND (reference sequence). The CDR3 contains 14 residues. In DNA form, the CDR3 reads TGTGCCAGTAGCCAACTAGCGGATGGTCTCGGGCAGTACTTC. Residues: CASSQLADGLGQYF. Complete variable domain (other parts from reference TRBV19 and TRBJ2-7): DGGITQSPKYLFRKEGQNVTLSCEQNLNHDAMYWYRQDPGQGLRLIYYSQIVNDFQKGDIAEGYSVSREKKESFPLTVTSAQKNPTAFYLCASSQLADGLGQYFGPGTRLTVT.

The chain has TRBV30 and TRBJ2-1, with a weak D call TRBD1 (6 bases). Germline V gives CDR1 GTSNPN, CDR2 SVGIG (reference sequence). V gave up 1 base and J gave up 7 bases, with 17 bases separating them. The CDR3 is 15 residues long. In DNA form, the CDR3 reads TGTGCCTGGAGTGGGGGGCTAGTCGGCGGGAATGAGCAGTTCTTC. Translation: CAWSGGLVGGNEQFF.

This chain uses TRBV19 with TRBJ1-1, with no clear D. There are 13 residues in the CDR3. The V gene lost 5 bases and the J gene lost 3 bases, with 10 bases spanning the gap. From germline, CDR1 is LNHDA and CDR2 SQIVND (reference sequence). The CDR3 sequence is CASSQTAYTEAFF. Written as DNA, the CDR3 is TGTGCCAGTAGTCAGACGGCTTACACTGAAGCTTTCTTT.

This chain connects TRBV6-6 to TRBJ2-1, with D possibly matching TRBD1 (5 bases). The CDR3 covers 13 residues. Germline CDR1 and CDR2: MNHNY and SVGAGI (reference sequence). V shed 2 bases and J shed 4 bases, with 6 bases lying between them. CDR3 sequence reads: CASSYDSYNEQFF. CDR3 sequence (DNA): TGTGCCAGCAGTTACGACAGTTACAATGAGCAGTTCTTC.

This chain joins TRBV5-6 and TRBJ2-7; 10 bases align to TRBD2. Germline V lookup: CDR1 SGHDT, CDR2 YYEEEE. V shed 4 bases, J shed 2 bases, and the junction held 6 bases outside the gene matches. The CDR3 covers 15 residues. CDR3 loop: CASSPSSGGPYEQYF. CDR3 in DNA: TGTGCCAGCAGCCCCTCTAGCGGGGGTCCCTACGAGCAGTACTTC.

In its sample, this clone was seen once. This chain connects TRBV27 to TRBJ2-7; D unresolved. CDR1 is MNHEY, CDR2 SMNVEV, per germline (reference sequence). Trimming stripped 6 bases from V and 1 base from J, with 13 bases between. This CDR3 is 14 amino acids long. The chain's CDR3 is CASRFRRDSYEQYF. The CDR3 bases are TGTGCCAGCAGATTTCGACGAGATTCCTACGAGCAGTACTTC.

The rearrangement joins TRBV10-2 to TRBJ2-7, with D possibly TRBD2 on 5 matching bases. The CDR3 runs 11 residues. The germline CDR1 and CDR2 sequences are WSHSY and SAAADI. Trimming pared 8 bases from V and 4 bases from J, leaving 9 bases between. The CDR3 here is CASGSGYEQYF. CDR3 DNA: TGCGCCAGCGGGAGTGGGTACGAGCAGTACTTC.

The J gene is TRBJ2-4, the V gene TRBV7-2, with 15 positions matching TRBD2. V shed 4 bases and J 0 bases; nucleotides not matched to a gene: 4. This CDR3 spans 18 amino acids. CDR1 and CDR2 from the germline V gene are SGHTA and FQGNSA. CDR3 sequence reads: CASSSGLAGGLAKNIQYF. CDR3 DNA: TGTGCCAGCAGCTCAGGACTAGCGGGGGGGCTAGCCAAAAACATTCAGTACTTC.